This entry concerns a single TCR beta chain. The target antigen is unknown. This specimen comes from a study of OX40 agonist ivuxolimab in advanced cancers. Across the study: It was permissible to have had prior anti-PD-1, anti-PD-L1 or anti-CTLA-4 therapy, and under 45% had some.

Study-wide points: No antigen was identified for the clonally expanded peripheral T cells.

CDR3 length: 15 amino acids. CDR1 is SEHNR, CDR2 FQNEAQ, per germline (reference sequence). V was clipped by 3 bases and J by 2 bases; unmatched bases: 5. Only in-frame clones appear in the TCRdb table, and some are missing; sequencing was by immunoSEQ multiplex PCR. Of roughly 23,000 clones in the sample, 77% were seen once. V gene TRBV7-9 combines with J gene TRBJ2-7; TRBD1 aligns across 9 bases. This specimen was CD4+ or CD8+ T cells sorted from blood, taken in a trial of the OX40 agonist ivuxolimab. The clonotype was recovered from an adult with an advanced solid tumor such as melanoma, head and neck, liver or kidney cancer. The CDR3 spells CASSFWGDRAYEQYF. CDR3 bases: TGTGCCAGCAGCTTTTGGGGGGACAGGGCCTACGAGCAGTACTTC. Full variable domain (missing parts from reference TRBV7-9 and TRBJ2-7): DTGVSQNPRHKITKRGQNVTFRCDPISEHNRLYWYRQTLGQGPEFLTYFQNEAQLEKSRLLSDRFSAERPKGSFSTLEIQRTEQGDSAMYLCASSFWGDRAYEQYFGPGTRLTVT.